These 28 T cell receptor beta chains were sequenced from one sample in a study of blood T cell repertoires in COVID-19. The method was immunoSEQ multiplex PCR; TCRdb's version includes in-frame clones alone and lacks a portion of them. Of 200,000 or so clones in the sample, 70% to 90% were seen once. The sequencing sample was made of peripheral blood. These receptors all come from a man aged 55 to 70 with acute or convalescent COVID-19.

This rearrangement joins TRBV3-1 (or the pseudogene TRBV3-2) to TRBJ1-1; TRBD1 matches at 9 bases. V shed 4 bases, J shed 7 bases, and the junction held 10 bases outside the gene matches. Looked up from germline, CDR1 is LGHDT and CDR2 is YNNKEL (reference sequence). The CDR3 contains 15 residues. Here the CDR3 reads CASSPMGQGRVEAFF. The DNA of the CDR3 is TGTGCCAGCAGCCCCATGGGACAGGGAAGGGTTGAAGCTTTCTTT.

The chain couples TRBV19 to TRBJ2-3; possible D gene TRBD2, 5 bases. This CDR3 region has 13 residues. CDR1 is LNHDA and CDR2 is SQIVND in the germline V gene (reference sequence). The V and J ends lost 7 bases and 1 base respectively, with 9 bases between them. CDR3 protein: CASKNSGTDTQYF. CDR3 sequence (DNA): TGTGCCAGTAAAAATAGCGGCACAGATACGCAGTATTTT.

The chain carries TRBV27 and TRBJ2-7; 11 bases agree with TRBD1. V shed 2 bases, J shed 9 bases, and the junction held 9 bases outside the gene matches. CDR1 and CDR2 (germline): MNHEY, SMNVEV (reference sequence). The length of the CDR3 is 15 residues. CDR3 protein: CASSLIPGQGVVQYF. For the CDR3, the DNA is TGTGCCAGCAGTTTAATACCGGGACAGGGGGTAGTGCAGTACTTC.

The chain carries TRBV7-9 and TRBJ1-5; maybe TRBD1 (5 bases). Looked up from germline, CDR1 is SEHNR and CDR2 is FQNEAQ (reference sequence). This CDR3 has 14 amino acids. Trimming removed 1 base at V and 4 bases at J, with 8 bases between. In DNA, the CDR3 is TGTGCCAGCAGCTTAGGGGCAGGGAATCAGCCCCAGCATTTT. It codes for CASSLGAGNQPQHF.

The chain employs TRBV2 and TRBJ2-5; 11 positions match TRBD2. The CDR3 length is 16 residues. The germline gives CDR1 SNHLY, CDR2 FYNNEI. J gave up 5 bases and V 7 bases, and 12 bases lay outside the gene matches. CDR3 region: CASTPTSGRVGETQYF. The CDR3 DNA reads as TGTGCCAGCACTCCAACTAGCGGGAGAGTGGGGGAGACCCAGTACTTC.

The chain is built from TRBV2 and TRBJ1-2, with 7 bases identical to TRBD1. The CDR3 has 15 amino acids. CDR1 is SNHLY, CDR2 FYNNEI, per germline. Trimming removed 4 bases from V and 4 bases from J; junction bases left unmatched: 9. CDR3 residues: CASSGYDRDGYGYTF. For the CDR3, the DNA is TGTGCCAGCAGTGGGTACGACAGGGACGGCTATGGCTACACCTTC.

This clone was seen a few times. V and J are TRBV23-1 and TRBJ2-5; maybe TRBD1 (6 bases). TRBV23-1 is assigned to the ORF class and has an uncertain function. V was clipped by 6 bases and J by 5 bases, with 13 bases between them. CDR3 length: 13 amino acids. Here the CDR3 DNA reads TGCGCCAGCAGAAATGGGGGCAGGGAGACCCAGTACTTC. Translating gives CASRNGGRETQYF.

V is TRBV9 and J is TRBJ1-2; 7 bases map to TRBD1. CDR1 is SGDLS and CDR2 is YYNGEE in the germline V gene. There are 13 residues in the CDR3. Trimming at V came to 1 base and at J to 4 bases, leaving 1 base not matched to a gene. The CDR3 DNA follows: TGTGCCAGCAGCGTACCAGGGGGCTATGGCTACACCTTC. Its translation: CASSVPGGYGYTF.

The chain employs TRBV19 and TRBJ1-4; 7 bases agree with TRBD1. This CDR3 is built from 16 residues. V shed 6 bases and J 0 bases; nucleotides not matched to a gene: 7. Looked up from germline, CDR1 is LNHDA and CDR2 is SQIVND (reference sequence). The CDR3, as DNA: TGTGCCAGTAGCAGGGGGACAGCCGCAACTAATGAAAAACTGTTTTTT. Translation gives CASSRGTAATNEKLFF.

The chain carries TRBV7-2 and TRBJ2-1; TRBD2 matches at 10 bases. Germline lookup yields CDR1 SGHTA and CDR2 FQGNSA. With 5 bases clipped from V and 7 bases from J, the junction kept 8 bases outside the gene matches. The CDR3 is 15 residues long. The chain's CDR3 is CASSVGLAALNEQFF. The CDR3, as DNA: TGTGCCAGCAGCGTCGGACTAGCGGCCTTAAATGAGCAGTTCTTC.

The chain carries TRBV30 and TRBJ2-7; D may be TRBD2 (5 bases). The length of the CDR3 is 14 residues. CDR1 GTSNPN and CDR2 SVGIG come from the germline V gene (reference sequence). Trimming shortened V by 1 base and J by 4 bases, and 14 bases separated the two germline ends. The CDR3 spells CAWSELGIEYEQYF. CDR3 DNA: TGTGCCTGGAGTGAACTAGGTATCGAGTACGAGCAGTACTTC. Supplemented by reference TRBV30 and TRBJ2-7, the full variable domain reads SQTIHQWPATLVQPVGSPLSLECTVEGTSNPNLYWYRQAAGRGLQLLFYSVGIGQISSEVPQNLSASRPQDRQFILSSKKLLLSDSGFYLCAWSELGIEYEQYFGPGTRLTVT.

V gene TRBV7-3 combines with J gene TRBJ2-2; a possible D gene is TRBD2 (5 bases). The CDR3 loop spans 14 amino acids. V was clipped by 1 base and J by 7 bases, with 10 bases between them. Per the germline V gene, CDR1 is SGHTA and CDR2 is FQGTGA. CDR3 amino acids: CASSLISRGGELFF. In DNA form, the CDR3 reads TGTGCCAGCAGCTTAATTTCTCGGGGCGGGGAGCTGTTTTTT.

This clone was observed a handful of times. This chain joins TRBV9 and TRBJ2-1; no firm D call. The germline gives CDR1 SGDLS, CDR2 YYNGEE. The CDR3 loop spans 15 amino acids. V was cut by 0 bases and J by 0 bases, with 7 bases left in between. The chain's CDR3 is CASSVEPVSYNEQFF. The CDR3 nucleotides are TGTGCCAGCAGCGTAGAACCGGTCTCCTACAATGAGCAGTTCTTC.

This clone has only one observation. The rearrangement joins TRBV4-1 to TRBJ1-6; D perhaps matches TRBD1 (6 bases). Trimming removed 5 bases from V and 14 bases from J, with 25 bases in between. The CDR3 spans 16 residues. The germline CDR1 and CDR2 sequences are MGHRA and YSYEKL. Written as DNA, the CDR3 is TGCGCCAGCAGCTCAGGGGCCGGGGGGCCGGACACCTCCCTCCACTTT. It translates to CASSSGAGGPDTSLHF.

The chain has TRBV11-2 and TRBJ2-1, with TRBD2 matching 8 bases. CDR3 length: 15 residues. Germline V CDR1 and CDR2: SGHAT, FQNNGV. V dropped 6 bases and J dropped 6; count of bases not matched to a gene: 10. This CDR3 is CASRKGTSGANEQFF. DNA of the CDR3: TGTGCCAGCAGAAAAGGGACTAGTGGTGCCAATGAGCAGTTCTTC.

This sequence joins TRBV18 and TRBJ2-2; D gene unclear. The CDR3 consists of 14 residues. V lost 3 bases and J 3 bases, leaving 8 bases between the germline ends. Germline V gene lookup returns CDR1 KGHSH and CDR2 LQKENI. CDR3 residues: CASSPHSDTGELFF. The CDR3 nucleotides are TGTGCCAGCTCACCCCATAGTGACACCGGGGAGCTGTTTTTT.

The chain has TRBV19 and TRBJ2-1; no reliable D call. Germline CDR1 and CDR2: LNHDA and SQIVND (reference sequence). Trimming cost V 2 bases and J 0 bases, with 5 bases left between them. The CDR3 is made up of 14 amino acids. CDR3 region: CASSISFSYNEQFF. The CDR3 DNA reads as TGTGCCAGTAGTATAAGCTTCTCCTACAATGAGCAGTTCTTC.

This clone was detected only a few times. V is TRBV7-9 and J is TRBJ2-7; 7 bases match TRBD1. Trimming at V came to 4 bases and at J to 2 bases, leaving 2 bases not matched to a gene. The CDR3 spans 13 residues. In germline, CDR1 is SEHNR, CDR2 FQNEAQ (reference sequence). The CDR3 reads CASSSTGTYEQYF. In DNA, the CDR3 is TGTGCCAGCAGCTCGACAGGGACCTACGAGCAGTACTTC.

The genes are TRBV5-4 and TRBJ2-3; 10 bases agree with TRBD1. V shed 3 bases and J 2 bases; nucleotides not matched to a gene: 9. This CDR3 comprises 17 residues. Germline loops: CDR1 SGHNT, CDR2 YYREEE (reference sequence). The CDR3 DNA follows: TGTGCCAGCAGCTCCGGACAGGGGGTCACCCTCACAGATACGCAGTATTTT. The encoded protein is CASSSGQGVTLTDTQYF.

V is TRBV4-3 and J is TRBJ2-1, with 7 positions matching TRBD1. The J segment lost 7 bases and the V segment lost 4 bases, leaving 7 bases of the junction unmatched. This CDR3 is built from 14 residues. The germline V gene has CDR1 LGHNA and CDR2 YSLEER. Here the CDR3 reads CASSLLQQGNEQFF. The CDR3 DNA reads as TGCGCCAGCAGCCTCTTACAACAGGGGAATGAGCAGTTCTTC.

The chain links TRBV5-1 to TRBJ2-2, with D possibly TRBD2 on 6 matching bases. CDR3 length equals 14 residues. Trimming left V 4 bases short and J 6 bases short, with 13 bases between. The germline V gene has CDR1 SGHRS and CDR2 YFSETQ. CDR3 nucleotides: TGCGCCAGCAGCCGGGACTTAGGAGCCGGGGAGCTGTTTTTT. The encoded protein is CASSRDLGAGELFF.

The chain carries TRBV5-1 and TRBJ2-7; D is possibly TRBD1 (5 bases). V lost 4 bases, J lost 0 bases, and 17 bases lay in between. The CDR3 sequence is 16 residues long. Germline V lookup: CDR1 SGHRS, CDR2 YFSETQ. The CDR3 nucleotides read TGCGCCAGCAGCCAAGGACACGGAAGGGGCTCCTACGAGCAGTACTTC. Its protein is CASSQGHGRGSYEQYF. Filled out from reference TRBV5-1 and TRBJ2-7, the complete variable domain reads KAGVTQTPRYLIKTRGQQVTLSCSPISGHRSVSWYQQTPGQGLQFLFEYFSETQRNKGNFPGRFSGRQFSNSRSEMNVSTLELGDSALYLCASSQGHGRGSYEQYFGPGTRLTVT.

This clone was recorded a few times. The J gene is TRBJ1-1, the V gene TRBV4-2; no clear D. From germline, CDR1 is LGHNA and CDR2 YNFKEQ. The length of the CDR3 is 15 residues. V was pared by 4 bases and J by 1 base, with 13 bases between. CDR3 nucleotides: TGTGCCAGCAGCCCAGGAGGTCAGTCGAACACTGAAGCTTTCTTT. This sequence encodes CASSPGGQSNTEAFF.

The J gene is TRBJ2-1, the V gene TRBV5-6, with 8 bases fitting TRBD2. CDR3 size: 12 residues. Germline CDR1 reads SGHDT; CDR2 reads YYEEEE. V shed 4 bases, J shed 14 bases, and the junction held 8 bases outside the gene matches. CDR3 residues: CASSGGTSIEFF. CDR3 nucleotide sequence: TGTGCCAGCAGCGGGGGGACTAGTATAGAGTTCTTC.

DNA for the CDR3: TGTGCCAGCAGTTCCAACAGGGGAACGGCGTCTAACTATGGCTACACCTTC. Protein product: CASSSNRGTASNYGYTF. The chain carries TRBV6-2 or TRBV6-3 and TRBJ1-2; 7 bases match TRBD1. Germline assignment: CDR1 MNHEY and CDR2 SVGEGT. This CDR3 comprises 17 residues. Losses at the gene ends were 4 bases for V and 0 bases for J; bases not matched to a gene: 11.

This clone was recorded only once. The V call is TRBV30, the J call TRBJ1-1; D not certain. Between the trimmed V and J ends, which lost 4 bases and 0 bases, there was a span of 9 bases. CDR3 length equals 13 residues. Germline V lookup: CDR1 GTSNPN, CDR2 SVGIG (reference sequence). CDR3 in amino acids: CAWKVQMNTEAFF. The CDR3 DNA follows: TGTGCCTGGAAAGTTCAGATGAACACTGAAGCTTTCTTT.

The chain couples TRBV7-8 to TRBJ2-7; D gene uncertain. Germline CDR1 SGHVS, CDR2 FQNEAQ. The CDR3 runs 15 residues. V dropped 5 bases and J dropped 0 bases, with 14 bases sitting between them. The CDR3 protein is CASSLLPGVSYEQYF. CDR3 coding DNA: TGTGCCAGCAGCCTCCTTCCCGGAGTCTCCTACGAGCAGTACTTC.

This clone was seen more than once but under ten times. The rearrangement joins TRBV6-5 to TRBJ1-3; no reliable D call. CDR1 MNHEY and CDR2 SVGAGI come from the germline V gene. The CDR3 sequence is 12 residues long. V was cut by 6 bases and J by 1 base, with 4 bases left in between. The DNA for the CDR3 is TGTGCCAGCAGCCAATCTGGAAACACCATATATTTT. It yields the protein CASSQSGNTIYF.